The 8 T cell receptor beta chains below come from one sample, sequenced in a study of PD-L1 blockade in urothelial cancer. The time point here: pretreatment peripheral blood. The protocol was immunoSEQ multiplex PCR, while the TCRdb copy is restricted to in-frame clones and leaves out a portion. The sample has tens of thousands of clones, approximately 87% seen once. This material consisted of PBMCs, taken around atezolizumab (anti-PD-L1) treatment. Receptor source: a man between 65 and 85 years old with urothelial cancer.

This chain links TRBV6-5 with TRBJ1-1, with a weak D call TRBD1 (5 bases). CDR3 length: 15 residues. Trimming left V 6 bases short and J 0 bases short, with 14 bases between. In germline, CDR1 is MNHEY, CDR2 SVGAGI. The CDR3 DNA follows: TGTGCCAGCAGAAGGCCGACAGAGATGAACACTGAAGCTTTCTTT. This translates into CASRRPTEMNTEAFF.

In its sample, this clone was seen a few times. The chain recombines TRBV15 with TRBJ2-2, with D unresolved. Trimming cost V 1 base and J 2 bases, with 5 bases left between them. The germline CDR1 and CDR2 sequences are LNHNV and YYDKDF (reference sequence). The CDR3 extends over 14 amino acids. The CDR3 DNA is TGTGCCACCAGCAGAGCCCATAACACCGGGGAGCTGTTTTTT. Protein: CATSRAHNTGELFF.

This sequence joins TRBV6-1 and TRBJ2-7; 15 nucleotides line up with TRBD2. Germline CDR1 MNHNS, CDR2 SASEGT. After removal of 0 bases from V and 3 bases from J, the junction contained 0 bases not matched to a gene. This CDR3 has 16 residues. The CDR3: CASSEAGLAGGYEQYF. CDR3 in DNA: TGTGCCAGCAGTGAAGCGGGACTAGCGGGAGGCTACGAGCAGTACTTC.

This clone was seen once. This chain's CDR3 is CASSFGGPGNEQFF. For the CDR3, the DNA is TGCGCCAGCAGCTTCGGAGGGCCGGGTAATGAGCAGTTCTTC. The rearrangement joins TRBV5-1 to TRBJ2-1, with D perhaps TRBD2 (6 bases). This CDR3 has 14 amino acids. With 2 bases removed from V and 7 bases from J, the gap between germline ends came to 13 bases. Germline lookup yields CDR1 SGHRS and CDR2 YFSETQ.

This clone occurred once. The chain is built from TRBV11-2 and TRBJ2-3; 8 bases fit TRBD2. V was clipped by 5 bases and J by 4 bases; unmatched bases: 5. Germline V gene lookup returns CDR1 SGHAT and CDR2 FQNNGV. The CDR3 sequence is 14 residues long. The CDR3 nucleotides are TGTGCCAGCAGCCTCGGGAGGGCCTCAGATACGCAGTATTTT. It yields the protein CASSLGRASDTQYF.

The CDR3, as DNA: TGTGCCAGCAGGCTCTTAGCGGGAGGGCCGCCCCCCCTTTACGAGCAGTACTTC. Translation gives CASRLLAGGPPPLYEQYF. V is TRBV6-7 and J is TRBJ2-7, with 11 bases identical to TRBD2. TRBV6-7 is placed among ORFs of uncertain function. This CDR3 spans 18 amino acids. V lost 6 bases and J lost 4; bases outside the gene matches: 17.

CDR3 in DNA: TGTGCCAGCAGAAATCAACAGGGCTCCCTTTACTTC. It is translated as CASRNQQGSLYF. V is TRBV28 and J is TRBJ2-4; weak D call: TRBD1 (6 bases). This CDR3 spans 12 amino acids. Germline lookup yields CDR1 MDHEN and CDR2 SYDVKM. With 6 bases removed from V and 16 bases from J, the gap between germline ends came to 19 bases.

The V and J genes are TRBV9 and TRBJ1-2; D is undetermined. Germline values: CDR1 SGDLS, CDR2 YYNGEE. Trimming pared 3 bases from V and 7 bases from J, leaving 10 bases between. CDR3 length: 12 amino acids. The CDR3 is CASSDSFGGYTF. In DNA form, the CDR3 reads TGTGCCAGCAGCGACTCTTTCGGTGGCTACACCTTC. Full variable domain (outside the CDR3, taken from reference TRBV9 and TRBJ1-2): DSGVTQTPKHLITATGQRVTLRCSPRSGDLSVYWYQQSLDQGLQFLIQYYNGEERAKGNILERFSAQQFPDLHSELNLSSLELGDSALYFCASSDSFGGYTFGSGTRLTVV.